These 15 T cell receptor beta chains originate from one sample sequenced in a study of CD8+CD57+ T cells in acquired aplastic anemia. Patients chosen for sequencing had shown CD8+CD57+ cell expansion by flow cytometry. Profiles of TCR beta VDJ and CDR3 were generated from a genomic DNA template. TCRdb passed the reads through MiXCR, listing each CDR3 protein once. Of around 430,000 distinct CDR3 sequences in the sample, approximately 33% were seen once. Specimen: sorted CD4+, CD8+, or CD8+CD57+ T cells (not recorded which) from PBMCs. The receptors were sampled from a human donor with aplastic anemia.

This clonotype occurred a few times. The chain combines TRBV27 with TRBJ1-6; possibly TRBD1 for D (6 bases). V was pared by 6 bases and J by 0 bases, with 15 bases between. Germline V gene sequence: CDR1 MNHEY, CDR2 SMNVEV (reference sequence). The CDR3 is 17 residues long. CDR3 coding DNA: TGTGCCAGCAGATTCGCCGACAGGAGCTCCTATAATTCACCCCTCCACTTT. Translated, it gives CASRFADRSSYNSPLHF.

On this clonotype itself: A read error may produce the germline difference seen at one junction end. This chain joins TRBV7-3 and TRBJ2-1, with 8 bases that match TRBD2. The CDR3 loop spans 16 amino acids. CDR1 and CDR2 from the germline V gene are SGHTA and FQGTGA. CDR3 sequence: CAGSPGTRDSYNEQFF. Written as DNA, the CDR3 is TGTGCCGGCAGCCCTGGGACTAGGGACTCCTACAATGAGCAGTTCTTC.

This clonotype was recorded at least ten times. V usage is TRBV20-1 and J usage is TRBJ2-7; D not certain. Germline V gene sequence: CDR1 DFQATT, CDR2 SNEGSKA (reference sequence). The V and J ends lost 4 bases and 4 bases respectively, with 8 bases between them. This CDR3 comprises 11 residues. CDR3 sequence reads: CSATEGYEQYF. CDR3 sequence (DNA): TGCAGTGCTACGGAAGGGTACGAGCAGTACTTC.

The table lists this clonotype with many counts. The chain couples TRBV24-1 to TRBJ1-5; D gene uncertain. This CDR3 spans 14 amino acids. The germline CDR1 and CDR2 sequences are KGHDR and SFDVKD. Deletions cut 5 bases from V and 4 bases from J, with 11 bases between. In DNA form, the CDR3 reads TGTGCCACCAGTGCCTCCGTCAGTAATCAGCCCCAGCATTTT. Amino acids: CATSASVSNQPQHF.

This clonotype was detected many times. The genes are TRBV7-3 and TRBJ1-6; D ambiguous. Germline assignment: CDR1 SGHTA and CDR2 FQGTGA. This CDR3 spans 13 amino acids. Trimming pared 2 bases from V and 8 bases from J, leaving 7 bases between. CDR3 residues: CASSLVRDSPLHF. The CDR3 DNA follows: TGTGCCAGCAGCTTAGTGCGCGATTCACCCCTCCACTTT.

A note on this clonotype: Germline is not matched at one junction end, which may reflect a read error. The chain uses TRBV28 and TRBJ2-1; D is possibly TRBD1 (6 bases). Germline V gives CDR1 MDHEN, CDR2 SYDVKM. The CDR3 length is 14 residues. CDR3 residues: CASGWTASYNGQFF. The CDR3 nucleotides are TGTGCCAGCGGCTGGACAGCCTCCTACAATGGGCAGTTCTTC.

In its sample, this clonotype was seen many times. The J gene is TRBJ1-6, the V gene TRBV5-1; 7 bases map to TRBD1. Germline V gives CDR1 SGHRS, CDR2 YFSETQ. V was pared by 4 bases and J by 7 bases, with 8 bases of the junction left unmatched. The CDR3 covers 15 residues. CDR3 nucleotide sequence: TGCGCCAGCAGCCCGGCGACAGGGACGAATTCACCCCTCCACTTT. As protein: CASSPATGTNSPLHF.

This clonotype has a count of ten or more. The chain recombines TRBV7-8 with TRBJ1-2, with TRBD1 matching 8 bases. In germline, CDR1 is SGHVS, CDR2 FQNEAQ. V shed 1 base, J shed 4 bases, and the junction held 2 bases outside the gene matches. There are 14 residues in the CDR3. CDR3: CASSLGDRPYGYTF. As DNA, the CDR3 is TGTGCCAGCAGCTTAGGGGACAGGCCCTATGGCTACACCTTC.

This chain uses TRBV5-1 with TRBJ1-4; TRBD1 aligns across 8 bases. The CDR3 sequence is 16 residues long. The germline CDR1 and CDR2 sequences are SGHRS and YFSETQ. Losses at the gene ends were 4 bases for V and 5 bases for J; bases not matched to a gene: 10. The CDR3 DNA follows: TGCGCCAGCAGCGGAGGACAGGGCGGGTCCAATGAAAAACTGTTTTTT. Protein product: CASSGGQGGSNEKLFF. The full variable domain, rest sourced from reference TRBV5-1 and TRBJ1-4, is KAGVTQTPRYLIKTRGQQVTLSCSPISGHRSVSWYQQTPGQGLQFLFEYFSETQRNKGNFPGRFSGRQFSNSRSEMNVSTLELGDSALYLCASSGGQGGSNEKLFFGSGTQLSVL.

The chain carries TRBV20-1 and TRBJ2-3, with TRBD2 matching 7 bases. This CDR3 region has 15 residues. Germline CDR1 reads DFQATT; CDR2 reads SNEGSKA (reference sequence). J gave up 2 bases and V 2 bases, and 7 bases lay outside the gene matches. The CDR3 sequence is CSARPWRETTDTQYF. The CDR3, as DNA: TGCAGTGCTAGACCCTGGCGGGAGACCACAGATACGCAGTATTTT.

This clonotype was observed many times. The genes are TRBV4-1 and TRBJ1-2, with D hard to call. There are 11 residues in the CDR3. V lost 8 bases and J 5 bases, leaving 9 bases between the germline ends. Germline CDR1 MGHRA, CDR2 YSYEKL. In DNA, the CDR3 is TGCGCCAGCGGTAGTGGGTATGGCTACACCTTC. Amino acids: CASGSGYGYTF.

This clonotype was seen a few times. The J gene is TRBJ1-5, the V gene TRBV6-1; D gene unclear. CDR3 length equals 15 residues. V shed 7 bases and J shed 2 bases, with 15 bases lying between them. CDR1 MNHNS and CDR2 SASEGT come from the germline V gene. The CDR3 sequence is CASIENNVGNQPQHF. The CDR3, as DNA: TGTGCCAGCATTGAGAACAATGTCGGCAATCAGCCCCAGCATTTT.

This clonotype was counted ten times or more. The chain has TRBV6-1 and TRBJ1-5; 8 bases are a match to TRBD1. This CDR3 has 15 residues. Germline-derived CDR1 and CDR2 are MNHNS and SASEGT. J was trimmed by 4 bases and V by 7 bases; bases with no gene match: 9. The CDR3 DNA reads TGTGCCAGCAAACTGATGGACAGGGCGAATCAGCCCCAGCATTTT. It encodes CASKLMDRANQPQHF.

This chain connects TRBV11-2 to TRBJ2-7; TRBD2 agrees at 7 bases. The CDR3 sequence is 17 residues long. Germline trimming cut 4 bases from V and 6 bases from J; bases unmatched to any gene: 18. Germline CDR1 is SGHAT and CDR2 is FQNNGV. The CDR3 reads CASSYRRDYNPPSEQYF. The CDR3 nucleotides read TGTGCCAGCAGCTATCGTCGGGACTACAACCCACCCTCCGAGCAGTACTTC.

The gene calls are TRBV11-1 and TRBJ2-2; 9 bases match TRBD2. CDR1 is SGHAT and CDR2 is FQDESV in the germline V gene (reference sequence). The V and J ends lost 6 bases and 5 bases, in that order; junction bases with no gene match: 22. CDR3 size: 20 residues. CDR3 residues: CASSKGVLAGPAARTGELFF. DNA for the CDR3: TGTGCCAGCAGTAAAGGAGTCCTAGCGGGACCCGCAGCTCGTACCGGGGAGCTGTTTTTT.